These T cell receptor beta chains were read from a single sample in a study of preoperative IRX-2 immunotherapy in early breast cancer. Using immunoSEQ multiplex PCR, the repertoire was profiled, and TCRdb retains in-frame clones only, with some absent. The data contain around 88,000 clones, 86% of them singletons. The material was tumor tissue, obtained after IRX-2 immunotherapy. The receptors originated from a human donor with breast cancer. Both conserved end residues are part of each CDR3. A D gene is named only where the DNA matches it firmly. Size tells how often a clone was seen (once, few, many) or the class of an expanded clone, and some rows leave it out.

TRBD1	TRBJ1-5	-	TRBV28	CASSPTGGPDQPQHF	TGTGCCAGCAGTCCGACAGGGGGCCCGGATCAGCCCCAGCATTTT
-	TRBJ2-7	-	TRBV18	CASSPGAGEEQYF	TGTGCCAGCTCCCCAGGAGCGGGCGAAGAGCAGTACTTC
TRBD1	TRBJ2-1	-	TRBV12-5	CASGLDSPGTGSFYNEQFF	TGTGCTAGTGGTTTGGACTCTCCCGGGACAGGTTCTTTTTACAATGAGCAGTTCTTC
-	TRBJ1-2	-	TRBV11-3	CASSRTEKSNYGYTF	TGTGCCAGCAGCCGAACAGAAAAGAGTAACTATGGCTACACCTTC
-	TRBJ1-3	-	TRBV6-1	CASSEALGHGGGWNTIYF	TGTGCCAGCAGTGAAGCGCTAGGACACGGAGGTGGATGGAACACCATATATTTT
-	TRBJ1-2	-	TRBV6-8	CASSRGGALYGYTF	TGTGCCAGTTCGAGGGGGGGGGCTCTCTATGGCTACACCTTC
TRBD2	TRBJ2-2	-	TRBV11-1	CASSLDGTSFGELFF	TGTGCCAGCAGCTTGGACGGGACTAGCTTCGGGGAGCTGTTTTTT
TRBD2	TRBJ2-7	-	TRBV7-1	CASSHSGSGYEQYF	TGTGCCAGCAGCCATAGCGGGAGTGGGTACGAGCAGTACTTC
-	TRBJ1-3	-	TRBV18	CASSPELGTIYF	TGTGCCAGCTCACCGGAGTTAGGCACCATATATTTT
-	TRBJ2-2	-	TRBV19	CASSIMGGDYTGELFF	TGTGCCAGTAGTATCATGGGGGGCGATTACACCGGGGAGCTGTTTTTT
-	TRBJ1-5	-	TRBV9	CASSEVLTYQPQHF	TGTGCCAGCAGTGAAGTGTTGACCTATCAGCCCCAGCATTTT
-	TRBJ1-4	-	TRBV11-3	CASSGGRGSEKLFF	TGTGCCAGCTCCGGTGGCCGGGGTAGTGAAAAACTGTTTTTT
-	TRBJ1-1	-	TRBV5-1	CASSPDGGRYTEAFF	TGCGCCAGCAGCCCGGATGGGGGGAGGTACACTGAAGCTTTCTTT
-	TRBJ1-3	-	TRBV5-1	CASTNGGSGNTIYF	TGCGCCAGCACGAACGGCGGCTCTGGAAACACCATATATTTT
TRBD1	TRBJ1-4	-	TRBV10-2	CASSGGQGRNEKLFF	TGCGCCAGCAGTGGGGGACAGGGCCGGAATGAAAAACTGTTTTTT
-	TRBJ2-2	-	TRBV7-1	CASSLRGTSTGELFF	TGTGCCAGCAGCTTGCGTGGGACATCGACCGGGGAGCTGTTTTTT
TRBD2	TRBJ2-2	-	TRBV19	CASKGGRGTGELFF	TGTGCCAGTAAGGGCGGGAGAGGAACCGGGGAGCTGTTTTTT
TRBD1	TRBJ1-1	-	TRBV19	CASRGQGRSEAFF	TGTGCCAGTAGAGGACAGGGAAGATCTGAAGCTTTCTTT
-	TRBJ2-6	-	TRBV7-6	CASSGRRDSSGANVLTF	TGTGCCAGCAGCGGTCGCAGGGATAGCTCTGGGGCCAACGTCCTGACTTTC
TRBD2	TRBJ2-5	-	TRBV5-1	CASSPGTSGGIKETQYF	TGCGCCAGCAGTCCCGGGACTAGCGGGGGGATTAAAGAGACCCAGTACTTC
TRBD1	TRBJ2-7	-	TRBV28	CASRNRDRGYEQYF	TGTGCCAGCAGAAACCGGGACAGGGGCTACGAGCAGTACTTC
TRBD1	TRBJ2-7	-	TRBV19	CASSILGDRGYEQYF	TGTGCCAGTAGTATTTTAGGGGACAGGGGTTACGAGCAGTACTTC
-	TRBJ1-1	-	TRBV6-8	CASSSPGGRTEAFF	TGTGCCAGCAGTTCCCCGGGTGGTAGGACTGAAGCTTTCTTT
-	TRBJ2-5	-	TRBV14	CASSQDLVQETQYF	TGTGCCAGCAGCCAAGACCTGGTCCAAGAGACCCAGTACTTC
-	TRBJ2-1	-	TRBV19	CASSIDRGADNEQFF	TGTGCCAGTAGTATTGATCGGGGGGCGGATAATGAGCAGTTCTTC
TRBD2	TRBJ2-1	-	TRBV30	CAWTSGAYNEQFF	TGTGCCTGGACTAGCGGGGCCTACAATGAGCAGTTCTTC
TRBD1	TRBJ1-3	few	TRBV19	CASSIWDSFSGNTIYF	TGTGCCAGTAGTATATGGGACAGCTTTTCTGGAAACACCATATATTTT